These 6 T cell receptor beta chains share one sample of origin, sequenced in a study of radiotherapy plus CTLA-4 blockade in lung cancer. Sequenced by immunoSEQ multiplex PCR; TCRdb stores in-frame clones only, minus some. There are 90,000 to 130,000 clones in the sample; 70% to 85% occur only once, and less than 4% lies in the top ten. Source: peripheral blood, taken from a patient treated with radiotherapy plus ipilimumab. The receptors originated from a human donor with non-small cell lung cancer that progressed on radiotherapy plus ipilimumab. Some clones in this sample may be carry-over from other donors' samples.

V usage is TRBV6-4 and J usage is TRBJ2-4; tentatively, D is TRBD1 (6 bases). The CDR3 has 16 amino acids. Trimming removed 0 bases at V and 7 bases at J, with 16 bases between. The germline V gene encodes CDR1 MRHNA and CDR2 SNTAGT. CDR3: CASSDSNTGWRNIQYF. As DNA, the CDR3 is TGTGCCAGCAGTGACTCGAACACAGGGTGGAGGAACATTCAGTACTTC.

The V call is TRBV9, the J call TRBJ1-6; possible D gene TRBD1, 6 bases. CDR3 length: 15 residues. V was shortened by 4 bases and J by 1 base, with 9 bases between the two germline ends. Germline V gene lookup returns CDR1 SGDLS and CDR2 YYNGEE. CDR3 residues: CASSPQGSYNSPLHF. CDR3 coding DNA: TGTGCCAGCAGCCCTCAGGGGTCCTATAATTCACCCCTCCACTTT.

This clone was recorded at least ten times. The chain carries TRBV10-3 and TRBJ1-4; D possibly corresponds to TRBD1 (6 bases). CDR1 and CDR2 (germline): ENHRY, SYGVKD. The CDR3 runs 12 residues. V lost 3 bases and J 17 bases, leaving 16 bases between the germline ends. The CDR3: CAISEGGGVLFF. The CDR3 DNA is TGTGCCATCAGTGAAGGGGGGGGTGTTTTATTTTTT.

The chain carries TRBV7-3 and TRBJ2-5, with 10 bases that match TRBD2. CDR3 length equals 16 residues. CDR1 is SGHTA, CDR2 FQGTGA, per germline. The V gene end was trimmed by 0 bases and the J gene end by 5 bases; junction bases not matched to a gene: 6. The CDR3 reads CASSLTSGGAFETQYF. In DNA form, the CDR3 reads TGTGCCAGCAGCTTAACCAGCGGGGGGGCTTTTGAGACCCAGTACTTC. The whole variable domain, remainder taken from reference TRBV7-3 and TRBJ2-5, is GAGVSQTPSNKVTEKGKYVELRCDPISGHTALYWYRQSLGQGPEFLIYFQGTGAADDSGLPNDRFFAVRPEGSVSTLKIQRTERGDSAVYLCASSLTSGGAFETQYFGPGTRLLVL.

The chain recombines TRBV25-1 with TRBJ2-3; TRBD2 is a possible D gene (6 bases). CDR3 size: 15 residues. The V end was cut by 4 bases, the J end by 0 bases, with 11 bases between. Germline V gene sequence: CDR1 MGHDK, CDR2 SYGVNS. The CDR3 reads CASSGRGISTDTQYF. CDR3 sequence (DNA): TGTGCCAGCAGTGGACGGGGGATTAGCACAGATACGCAGTATTTT.

CDR3 in DNA: TGTGCCAGCAGCGTGGGGGGGGTAAATTCACCCCTCCACTTT. Its protein product is CASSVGGVNSPLHF. The chain joins TRBV9 to TRBJ1-6, with D possibly matching TRBD1 (5 bases). The CDR3 spans 14 residues. CDR1 SGDLS and CDR2 YYNGEE come from the germline V gene. V was clipped by 2 bases and J by 7 bases, with 10 bases between them.